This T cell receptor beta chain originates from a study of cytomegalovirus exposure and HLA in healthy donors. J lost 3 bases, V lost 6 bases, and 6 bases had no gene match. Germline V CDR1 and CDR2: MNHNS, SASEGT. The CDR3 length is 14 residues. This clone was recorded once. The PCR had 60 Vbeta and 13 Jbeta primers. Using immunoSEQ multiplex PCR, the repertoire was profiled, and TCRdb retains in-frame clones only, with some absent. The top ten clones hold around 0.86% of a sample with more than 85,000 clones, roughly 15% of them seen once. The clonotype comes from a female donor in good health and CMV-seronegative. The chain has TRBV6-1 and TRBJ1-1, with 8 positions matching TRBD1. What was sequenced was PBMCs. CDR3 loop: CASSGQGTHTEAFF. CDR3 nucleotides: TGTGCCAGCAGCGGACAGGGAACACACACTGAAGCTTTCTTT.